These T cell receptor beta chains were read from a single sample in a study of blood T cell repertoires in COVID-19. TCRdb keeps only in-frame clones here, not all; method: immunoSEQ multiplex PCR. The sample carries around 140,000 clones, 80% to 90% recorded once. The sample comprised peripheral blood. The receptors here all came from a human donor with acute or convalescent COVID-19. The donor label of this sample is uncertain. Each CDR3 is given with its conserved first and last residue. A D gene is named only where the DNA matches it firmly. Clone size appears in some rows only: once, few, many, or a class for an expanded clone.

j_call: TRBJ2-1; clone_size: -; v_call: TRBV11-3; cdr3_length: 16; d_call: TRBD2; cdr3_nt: TGTGCCAGCAGCCGGGGGACTAGCGGAGGGTACAATGAGCAGTTCTTC; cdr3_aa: CASSRGTSGGYNEQFF
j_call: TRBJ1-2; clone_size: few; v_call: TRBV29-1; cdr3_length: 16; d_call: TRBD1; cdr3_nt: TGCAGCGTTGAAGATGGGGACAGGCGGACTAACTATGGCTACACCTTC; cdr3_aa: CSVEDGDRRTNYGYTF
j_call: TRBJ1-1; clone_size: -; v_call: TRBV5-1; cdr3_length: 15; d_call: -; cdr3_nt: TGCGCCAGCAGCTTGGGGGCCAGTGGGAACACTGAAGCTTTCTTT; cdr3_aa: CASSLGASGNTEAFF
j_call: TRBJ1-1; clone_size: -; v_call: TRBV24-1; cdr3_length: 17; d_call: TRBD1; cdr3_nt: TGTGCCACCAGTGACTCCCGTGGACAGGGGAGGGACACTGAAGCTTTCTTT; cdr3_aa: CATSDSRGQGRDTEAFF
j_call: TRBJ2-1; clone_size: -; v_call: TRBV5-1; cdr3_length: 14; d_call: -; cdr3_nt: TGCGCCAGCACTCGAGATACTAGTGCCAATGAGCAGTTCTTC; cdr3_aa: CASTRDTSANEQFF
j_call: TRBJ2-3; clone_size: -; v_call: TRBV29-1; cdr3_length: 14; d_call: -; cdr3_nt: TGCAGCGTTGCCAGCCAGCGGGCCACAGATACGCAGTATTTT; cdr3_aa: CSVASQRATDTQYF
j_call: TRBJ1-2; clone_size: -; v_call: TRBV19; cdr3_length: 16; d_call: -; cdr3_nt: TGTGCCAGTAGAGCACGGGAGAAGGGGTTGGGTACTGGCTACACCTTC; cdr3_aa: CASRAREKGLGTGYTF
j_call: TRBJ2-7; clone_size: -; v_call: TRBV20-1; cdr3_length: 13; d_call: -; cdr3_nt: TGCAGTGCTAGTGGTAGGGGGGGATTGGAGCAGTACTTC; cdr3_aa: CSASGRGGLEQYF
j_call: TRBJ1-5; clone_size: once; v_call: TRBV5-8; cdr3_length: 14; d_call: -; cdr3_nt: TGTGCCAGCAGGCGGAAGAGGGACAATCAGCCCCAGCATTTT; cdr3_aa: CASRRKRDNQPQHF
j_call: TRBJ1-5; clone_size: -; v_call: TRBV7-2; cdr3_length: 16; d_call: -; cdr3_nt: TGTGCCAGCAGCTTATTTTATTCAGGTATTGATCAGCCCCAGCATTTT; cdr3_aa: CASSLFYSGIDQPQHF
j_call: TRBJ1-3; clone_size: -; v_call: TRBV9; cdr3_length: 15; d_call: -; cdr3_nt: TGTGCCAGCAGCGGGGGACAATCAGGTGGAAACACCATATATTTT; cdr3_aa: CASSGGQSGGNTIYF
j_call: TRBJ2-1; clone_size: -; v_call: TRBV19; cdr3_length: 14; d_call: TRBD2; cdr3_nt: TGTGCCAGTAGTATTACTAGCGGGAGGAATGAGCAGTTCTTC; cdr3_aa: CASSITSGRNEQFF
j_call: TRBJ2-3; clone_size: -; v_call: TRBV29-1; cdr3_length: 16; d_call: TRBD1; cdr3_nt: TGCAGCGTTGAGTTGGCCGGGACAGGGGCCCCAGATACGCAGTATTTT; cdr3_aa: CSVELAGTGAPDTQYF
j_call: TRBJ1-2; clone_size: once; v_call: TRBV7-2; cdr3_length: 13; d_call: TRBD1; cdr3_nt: TGTGCCAGCAGCTTGACAGGGTTCTATGGCTACACCTTC; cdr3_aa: CASSLTGFYGYTF
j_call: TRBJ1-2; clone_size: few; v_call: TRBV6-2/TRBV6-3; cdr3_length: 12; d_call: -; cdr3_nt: TGTGCCAGCAGTCAAACCACTTATGGCTACACCTTC; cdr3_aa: CASSQTTYGYTF
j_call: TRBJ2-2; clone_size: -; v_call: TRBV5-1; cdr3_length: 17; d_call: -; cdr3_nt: TGCGCCAGCAGCTTTCGTACCGGGACAGCGGGCACCGGGGAGCTGTTTTTT; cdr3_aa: CASSFRTGTAGTGELFF
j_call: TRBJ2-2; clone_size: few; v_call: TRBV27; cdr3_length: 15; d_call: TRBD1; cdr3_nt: TGTGCCAGCAGTTTTGACAGGGGATTCGGCGGGGAGCTGTTTTTT; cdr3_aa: CASSFDRGFGGELFF
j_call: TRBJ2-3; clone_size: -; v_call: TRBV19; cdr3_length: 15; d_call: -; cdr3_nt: TGTGCCACCTCCGATCGGGGAGCGAGCACAGATACGCAGTATTTT; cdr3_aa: CATSDRGASTDTQYF
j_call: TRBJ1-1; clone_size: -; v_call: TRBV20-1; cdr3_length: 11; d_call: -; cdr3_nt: TGCGCCGCGGGGGTGAACACTGAAGCTTTCTTT; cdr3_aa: CAAGVNTEAFF
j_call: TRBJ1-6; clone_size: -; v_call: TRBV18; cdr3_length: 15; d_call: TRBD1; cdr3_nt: TGTGCCAGCTCACCCTCCGGGACAGTAGGTTCACCCCTCCACTTT; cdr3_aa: CASSPSGTVGSPLHF
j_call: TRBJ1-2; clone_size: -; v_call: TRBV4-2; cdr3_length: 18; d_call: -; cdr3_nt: TGTGCCAGCAGCCAAGATCGGGCAGGCCAGGGGCTTAACTATGGCTACACCTTC; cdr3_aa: CASSQDRAGQGLNYGYTF
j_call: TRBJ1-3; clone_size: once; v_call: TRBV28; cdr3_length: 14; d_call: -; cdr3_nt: TGTGCCAGCAGTTTAAACCGGGTCGGAAACACCATATATTTT; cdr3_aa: CASSLNRVGNTIYF
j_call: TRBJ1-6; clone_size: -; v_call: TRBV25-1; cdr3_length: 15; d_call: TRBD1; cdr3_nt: TGTGCCAGCAGTGCCCCCGGGACAGGACATTCACCCCTCCACTTT; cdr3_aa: CASSAPGTGHSPLHF
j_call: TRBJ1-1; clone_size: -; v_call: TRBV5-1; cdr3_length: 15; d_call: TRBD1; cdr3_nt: TGCGCCAGCAGCTTGGGAGGACAGGGGAACACTGAAGCTTTCTTT; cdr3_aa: CASSLGGQGNTEAFF
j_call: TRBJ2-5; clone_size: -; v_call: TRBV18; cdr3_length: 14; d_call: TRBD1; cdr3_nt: TGTGCCAGCTCACAAACGACAGGGGCTGAGACCCAGTACTTC; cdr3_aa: CASSQTTGAETQYF
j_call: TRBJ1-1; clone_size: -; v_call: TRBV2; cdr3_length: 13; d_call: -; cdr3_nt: TGTGCCAGCAGTGGGGGGGGGAACACTGAAGCTTTCTTT; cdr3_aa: CASSGGGNTEAFF
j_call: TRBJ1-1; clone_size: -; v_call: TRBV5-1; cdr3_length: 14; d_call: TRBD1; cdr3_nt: TGCGCCAGCAGCTTGGGGACAGGGGCACGAAAAGCTTTCTTT; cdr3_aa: CASSLGTGARKAFF
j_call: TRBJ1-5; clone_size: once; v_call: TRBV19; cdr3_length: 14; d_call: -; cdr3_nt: TGTGCCAGTAAGGAGGGGGGGCTTGGGCAGCCCCAGCATTTT; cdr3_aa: CASKEGGLGQPQHF
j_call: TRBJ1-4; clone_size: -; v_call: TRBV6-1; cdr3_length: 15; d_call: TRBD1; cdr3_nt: TGTGCCAGCAGTGAAGCTAGGACAGGGGATGAAAAACTGTTTTTT; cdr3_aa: CASSEARTGDEKLFF
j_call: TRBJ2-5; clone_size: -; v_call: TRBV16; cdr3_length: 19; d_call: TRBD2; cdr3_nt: TGTGCCAGCAGCCAATCGGGGACTAGCGGGAGATCGATCGGAGAGACCCAGTACTTC; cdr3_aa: CASSQSGTSGRSIGETQYF
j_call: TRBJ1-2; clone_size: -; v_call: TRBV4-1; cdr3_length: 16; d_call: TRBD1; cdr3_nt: TGCGCCAGCAGCAACGACCGGCGGACAGGGTTAGATGGCTACACCTTC; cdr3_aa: CASSNDRRTGLDGYTF
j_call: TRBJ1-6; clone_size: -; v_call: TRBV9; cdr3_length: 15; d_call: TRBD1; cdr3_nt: TGTGCCAGCAGCAGCCGGACAGGGTTGAGTTCACCCCTCCACTTT; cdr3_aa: CASSSRTGLSSPLHF
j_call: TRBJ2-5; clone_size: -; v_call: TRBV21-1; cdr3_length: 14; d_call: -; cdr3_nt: TGTGCCAGCAGCAAACGGCGGGATAAAGAGACCCAGTACTTC; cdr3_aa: CASSKRRDKETQYF
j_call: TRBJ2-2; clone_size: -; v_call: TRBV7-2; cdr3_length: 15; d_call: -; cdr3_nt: TGTGCCAGCAGCTTGGCAGGGGCGAGGACCGGGGAGCTGTTTTTT; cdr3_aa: CASSLAGARTGELFF
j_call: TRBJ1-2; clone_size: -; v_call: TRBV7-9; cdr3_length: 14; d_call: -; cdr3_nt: TGTGCCAGCAGCGACGGGAGCGATTATTATGGCTACACCTTC; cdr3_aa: CASSDGSDYYGYTF
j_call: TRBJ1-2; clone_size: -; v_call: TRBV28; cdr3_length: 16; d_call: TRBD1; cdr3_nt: TGTGCCAGCAGTTTCCCTGGGACAGGCCGTAACGATGGCTACACCTTC; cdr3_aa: CASSFPGTGRNDGYTF
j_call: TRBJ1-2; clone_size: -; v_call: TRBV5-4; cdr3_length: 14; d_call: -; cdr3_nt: TGTGCCAGCAGCGGTCAGGGGTCGAGATATGGCTACACCTTC; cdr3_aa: CASSGQGSRYGYTF